Listed here is a single TCR beta chain. cDNA reverse transcribed from extracted RNA served as the sequencing template. The protocol was immunoSEQ multiplex PCR, while the TCRdb copy is restricted to in-frame clones and leaves out a portion. The sample holds 150,000 to 200,000 clones, around 60% seen once. Treatment specified: oral pan-JAK inhibitor, 5-10 mg twice daily. The sample belongs to a study of CD8+ T cells in alopecia areata. Per the germline V gene, CDR1 is SNHLY and CDR2 is FYNNEI. The V gene lost 4 bases and the J gene lost 2 bases, with 8 bases spanning the gap. The CDR3 is 13 residues long.

The rearrangement uses TRBV2 and TRBJ2-5; D gene ambiguous. The sample was CD4+ T cells sorted from blood, taken between weeks 47 and 50, from a patient treated with tofacitinib. The source is a human donor with alopecia areata. CDR3 amino acids: CASSGGWQETQYF. In nucleotides, the CDR3 is TGTGCCAGCAGTGGCGGCTGGCAAGAGACCCAGTACTTC.